This record looks at one TCR beta chain sequence and its context. Its antigen remains unidentified. The CDR3 spans 16 residues. V lost 0 bases to trimming and J lost 6 bases, with 17 bases between them. Germline loops: CDR1 SGDLS, CDR2 YYNGEE. This record belongs to a study of T cell responses to AZD1222 COVID-19 vaccine. The wider study: Recipients boosted at about 4 weeks or about 12 weeks are pooled.

Data came from immunoSEQ multiplex PCR; TCRdb stores just in-frame clones and leaves some out. The sample has tens of thousands of clones; about 90% are singletons. Study findings and constraints: The reported proportion of spike-specific TCRs targeting unmutated variant regions was nearly half. White British ancestry dominated among donors, who included more females, and clonal diversity was possibly underestimated. Just 6 or 7 people given AZD1222 tested seropositive at baseline.

This sequence was found in an adult in good health. The sequences come from peripheral blood, collected on day 0 of AZD1222 vaccination. The chain links TRBV9 to TRBJ2-3, with D perhaps matching TRBD1 or TRBD2 (5 bases each). In nucleotides, the CDR3 is TGTGCCAGCAGCGTAGAGGGGCAGGCCGCGGGTGATACGCAGTATTTT. Translated, it gives CASSVEGQAAGDTQYF.